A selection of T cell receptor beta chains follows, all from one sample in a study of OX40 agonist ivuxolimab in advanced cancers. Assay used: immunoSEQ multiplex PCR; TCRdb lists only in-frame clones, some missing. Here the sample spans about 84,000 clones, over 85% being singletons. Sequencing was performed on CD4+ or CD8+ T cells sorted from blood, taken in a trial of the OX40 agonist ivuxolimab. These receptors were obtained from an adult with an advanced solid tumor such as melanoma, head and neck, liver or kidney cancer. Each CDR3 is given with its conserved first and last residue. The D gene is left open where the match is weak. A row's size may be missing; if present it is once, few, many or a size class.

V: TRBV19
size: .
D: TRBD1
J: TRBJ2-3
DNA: TGTGCCAGTAGTATCAGGGACAGTACGCAGTATTTT
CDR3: CASSIRDSTQYF

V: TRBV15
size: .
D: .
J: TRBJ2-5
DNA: TGTGCCACCAGCAGAGACGAGGAGGGGTGGGGAGAGACCCAGTACTTC
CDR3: CATSRDEEGWGETQYF

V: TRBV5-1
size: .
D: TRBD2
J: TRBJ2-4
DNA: TGCGCCAGCAGCTCCCAGACTAGCGGGGGGGCAAACATTCAGTACTTC
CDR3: CASSSQTSGGANIQYF

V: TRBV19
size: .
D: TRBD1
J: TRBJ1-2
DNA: TGTGCCAGTAGTATCGCCAGGGGGCATAACTATGGCTACACCTTC
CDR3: CASSIARGHNYGYTF

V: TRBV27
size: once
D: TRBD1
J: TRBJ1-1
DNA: TGTGCCAGTTCCCCCCGGGACAGTTTTTTGAGCACTGAAGCTTTCTTT
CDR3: CASSPRDSFLSTEAFF

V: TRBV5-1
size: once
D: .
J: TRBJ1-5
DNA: TGCGCCAGCAGCTTCGCAGCCGGCGGCCCGCCCCAGCATTTT
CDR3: CASSFAAGGPPQHF

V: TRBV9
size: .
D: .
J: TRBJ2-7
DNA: TGTGCCAGCAGCGTCCGGTGGGAGTCCTACGAGCAGTACTTC
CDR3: CASSVRWESYEQYF

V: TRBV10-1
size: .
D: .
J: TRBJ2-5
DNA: TGCGCCAGCAGTGAGAACATCGGAGAGACCCAGTACTTC
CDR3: CASSENIGETQYF

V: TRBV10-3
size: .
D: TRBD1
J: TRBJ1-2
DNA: TGTGCCACCGAACCCGACAGGGGAGGGAACTATGGCTACACCTTC
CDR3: CATEPDRGGNYGYTF

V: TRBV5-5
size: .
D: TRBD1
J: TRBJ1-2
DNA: TGTGCCAGCAGCCCAACAGGGGACTATGGCTACACCTTC
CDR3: CASSPTGDYGYTF

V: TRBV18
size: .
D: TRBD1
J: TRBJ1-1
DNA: TGTGCCAGCTCATCGAAGGACAGGGGAGGGGCTGGGGTGAACACTGAAGCTTTCTTT
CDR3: CASSSKDRGGAGVNTEAFF

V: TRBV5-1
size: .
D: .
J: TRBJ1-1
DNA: TGCGCCAGCAGCTTCTTAGGGGAGGGCACTGAAGCTTTCTTT
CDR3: CASSFLGEGTEAFF

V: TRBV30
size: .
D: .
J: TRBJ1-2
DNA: TGTGCCTGGAGTACCGACGAGAATGGCTACACCTTC
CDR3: CAWSTDENGYTF

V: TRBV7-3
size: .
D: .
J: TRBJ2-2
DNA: TGTGCCAGCAGCTTAGCCCGGACAGCAGGGAACACCGGGGAGCTGTTTTTT
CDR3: CASSLARTAGNTGELFF

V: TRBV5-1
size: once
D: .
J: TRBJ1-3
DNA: TGCGCCAGCAGCTTGACCCCCCCTCCTGGAAACACCATATATTTT
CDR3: CASSLTPPPGNTIYF

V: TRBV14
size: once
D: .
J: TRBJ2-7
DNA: TGTGCCAGCAGCCAAGAGACCGGGGAGCAGTACTTC
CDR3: CASSQETGEQYF

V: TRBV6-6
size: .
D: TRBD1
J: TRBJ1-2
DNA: TGTGCCAGCAGGGTAACAGGGGGGAGGGATGGCTACACCTTC
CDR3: CASRVTGGRDGYTF

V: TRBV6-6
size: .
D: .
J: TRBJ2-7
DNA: TGTGCCAGCAGTTACTCGGCGGGACCCTCCCTGTACGAGCAGTACTTC
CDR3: CASSYSAGPSLYEQYF

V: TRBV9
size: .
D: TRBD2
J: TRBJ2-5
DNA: TGTGCCAGCAGCGTGTCCGGGACTAGCGGACAAGAGACCCAGTACTTC
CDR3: CASSVSGTSGQETQYF

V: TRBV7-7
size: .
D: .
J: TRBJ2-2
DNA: TGTGCCAGCAGCTTATTAGGCACCGGGGAGCTGTTTTTT
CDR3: CASSLLGTGELFF

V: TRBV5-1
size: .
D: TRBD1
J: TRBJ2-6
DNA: TGCGCCAGCAGCTTATACGGGACAGGGGTTCTATCTGGGGCCAACGTCCTGACTTTC
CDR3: CASSLYGTGVLSGANVLTF

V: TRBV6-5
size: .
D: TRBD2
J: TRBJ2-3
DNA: TGTGCCAGCAGATCAAGACTAGCGGGAGAGGATACGCAGTATTTT
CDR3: CASRSRLAGEDTQYF

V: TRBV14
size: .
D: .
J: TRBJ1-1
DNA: TGTGCCAGCAGCCAGAGGATTCAAGGCACTGAAGCTTTCTTT
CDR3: CASSQRIQGTEAFF

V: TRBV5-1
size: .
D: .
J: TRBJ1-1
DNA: TGCGCCAGCAGCTCCACGACAGGGAACACTGAAGCTTTCTTT
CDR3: CASSSTTGNTEAFF

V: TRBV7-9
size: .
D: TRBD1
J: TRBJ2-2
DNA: TGTGCCAGCAGCGGGACAGGGGGCCTATCAACCGGGGAGCTGTTTTTT
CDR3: CASSGTGGLSTGELFF

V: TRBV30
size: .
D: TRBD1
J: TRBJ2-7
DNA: TGTGCCGGACTGGACAGGGGCAAGTACGAGCAGTACTTC
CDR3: CAGLDRGKYEQYF

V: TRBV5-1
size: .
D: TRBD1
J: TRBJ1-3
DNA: TGCGCCAGCAGTCAACTTGGGACAGCTACTGGAAACACCATATATTTT
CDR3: CASSQLGTATGNTIYF

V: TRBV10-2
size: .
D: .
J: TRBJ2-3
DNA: TGCGCCAGCAGTGATCGGTGGGCCAAGACAGATACGCAGTATTTT
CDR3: CASSDRWAKTDTQYF

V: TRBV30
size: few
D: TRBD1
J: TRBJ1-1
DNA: TGTGCCTGGAGACGAATAGGGACAGGGGGTTCGGGCAGTACTGAAGCTTTCTTT
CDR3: CAWRRIGTGGSGSTEAFF